Listed below are T cell receptor beta chains from one sample, sequenced in a study of blood T cell repertoires in COVID-19. Clones were read by immunoSEQ multiplex PCR, and TCRdb kept only the in-frame ones, dropping some. Seen here are nearly 60,000 clones, about 90% observed once, and the top ten hold around an eighth. Sequenced sample: peripheral blood. These receptor sequences come from a man between 60 and 75 years old with active COVID-19. Both conserved end residues are part of each CDR3. The order of the fields is D gene, V gene, J gene, clone size, CDR3 DNA, CDR3 protein. D genes are given only for firm matches. Expanded clones get a size class; other rows say once, few or many, or leave the size out.

NA	TRBV3-1/TRBV3-2	TRBJ1-5	NA	TGTGCCAGCAGCCAAGATTCCGGAGCTAATCAGCCCCAGCATTTT	CASSQDSGANQPQHF
NA	TRBV10-2	TRBJ1-5	once	TGCGCCAGCAGACCGTACAGGGTTCAGCCCCAGCATTTT	CASRPYRVQPQHF
NA	TRBV2	TRBJ1-5	once	TGTGCCAGCAGTGGAGAACGGGTTAGCAATCAGCCCCAGCATTTT	CASSGERVSNQPQHF
TRBD2	TRBV5-1	TRBJ2-2	NA	TGCGCCAGCAGCCACAGCGGGAGATTCGGGGAGCTGTTTTTT	CASSHSGRFGELFF
NA	TRBV19	TRBJ1-4	NA	TGTGCCAGTAGTGCGACACTCACAACTGAAAAACTGTTTTTT	CASSATLTTEKLFF
NA	TRBV5-1	TRBJ2-7	NA	TGCGCCAGCAGCTTGGGGGCAGGTACCTACGAGCAGTACTTC	CASSLGAGTYEQYF
TRBD1	TRBV4-1	TRBJ1-6	few	TGCGCCAGCAGCCAAGAGTCGGGACAGGGGAATTCACCCCTCCACTTT	CASSQESGQGNSPLHF
NA	TRBV9	TRBJ1-1	NA	TGTGCCAGCAGCGTAGACGTAGGCGGTGTCACTGAAGCTTTCTTT	CASSVDVGGVTEAFF
NA	TRBV6-5	TRBJ1-5	NA	TGTGCCAGCAGCCTACTTGATAGCAATCAGCCCCAGCATTTT	CASSLLDSNQPQHF
TRBD1	TRBV15	TRBJ1-5	NA	TGTGCCACCAGCGATAGACAGGGGCTGCTAAAGCAGCCCCAGCATTTT	CATSDRQGLLKQPQHF
TRBD2	TRBV5-6	TRBJ2-7	NA	TGTGCCAGCAGCTTGGTAGCGGGGGGCACCGAGCAGTACTTC	CASSLVAGGTEQYF
NA	TRBV11-2	TRBJ1-4	NA	TGTGCCAGCAGCCAGAGGTTGCTTCGGGGAAAACTGTTTTTT	CASSQRLLRGKLFF
NA	TRBV7-2	TRBJ2-5	NA	TGTGCCAGCAGCTTAATCGGCCAAGAGACCCAGTACTTC	CASSLIGQETQYF
TRBD2	TRBV18	TRBJ2-1	NA	TGTGCCAGCTCACCCCCGGGACTAGCGGGGGGGACTGAGCAGTTCTTC	CASSPPGLAGGTEQFF
NA	TRBV11-2	TRBJ1-1	NA	TGTGCCAGCAGCCGCACGGGTAGCCTGAACACTGAAGCTTTCTTT	CASSRTGSLNTEAFF
NA	TRBV5-4	TRBJ2-1	few	TGTGCCAGCAGCTCGGGACTGGATTACAATGAGCAGTTCTTC	CASSSGLDYNEQFF
TRBD2	TRBV10-3	TRBJ2-2	once	TGTGCCATCAGAACGGGCGGGGGTGCCACCGGGGAGCTGTTTTTT	CAIRTGGGATGELFF
NA	TRBV19	TRBJ2-7	NA	TGTGCCAGTAGTGTTCGATGGGCGCCAGCCTACGAGCAGTACTTC	CASSVRWAPAYEQYF
NA	TRBV10-3	TRBJ1-1	NA	TGTGCCATCAGTGAGTATCCGACTGAAGCTTTCTTT	CAISEYPTEAFF
TRBD2	TRBV27	TRBJ2-1	NA	TGTGCCAGCAGTTTCTCTACTAGCGGGAGTGGTGAGCAGTTCTTC	CASSFSTSGSGEQFF
NA	TRBV6-5	TRBJ1-5	few	TGTGCCAGCAGTTACGGGGCAGGACAGCAGCCCCAGCATTTT	CASSYGAGQQPQHF
TRBD1	TRBV7-2	TRBJ1-5	NA	TGTGCCAGCAGCCTGGGGGACAGAGGTCAGCCCCAGCATTTT	CASSLGDRGQPQHF
TRBD1	TRBV9	TRBJ2-5	NA	TGTGCCAGCAGCGTAGGATCCACAGGGGGAAAAGAGACCCAGTACTTC	CASSVGSTGGKETQYF
TRBD2	TRBV27	TRBJ2-7	NA	TGTGCCAGCAGTTTAAGAGGTCTCGTGACTAGCGGGCTGAGGGTCTACGAGCAGTACTTC	CASSLRGLVTSGLRVYEQYF
TRBD2	TRBV14	TRBJ2-4	NA	TGTGCCAGCAGCCAAGATCATTACGGGGGGGTCACCAAAAACATTCAGTACTTC	CASSQDHYGGVTKNIQYF
TRBD1	TRBV19	TRBJ1-4	NA	TGTGCCAGTAGCAAGACAGGGGGCACTAATGAAAAACTGTTTTTT	CASSKTGGTNEKLFF